The 28 T cell receptor beta chains presented below share a single source sample, sequenced in a study of shared clonotypes between healthy human individuals. Generated by immunoSEQ multiplex PCR, the TCRdb table keeps only in-frame clones and is missing some. The sample holds hundreds of thousands of clones, 74% seen once. Sequenced sample: memory CD4+ T cells sorted from blood. Subset here: CD45RA-negative fraction. The receptor set was obtained from a young woman in good health.

V gene TRBV7-9 combines with J gene TRBJ2-7; perhaps TRBD2 as D (6 bases). V gave up 4 bases and J gave up 4 bases, with 11 bases separating them. Germline CDR1 is SEHNR and CDR2 is FQNEAQ (reference sequence). The CDR3 length is 13 residues. The CDR3 nucleotides read TGTGCCAGCAGCTCCGGGACTTCATACGAGCAGTACTTC. This codes for CASSSGTSYEQYF.

Note on this clone: With only one base between it and a far larger clone, this is likely a read error. V is TRBV6-5 and J is TRBJ2-5, with TRBD2 identical over 7 bases. Per germline, CDR1 MNHEY and CDR2 SVGAGI. The CDR3 sequence is 16 residues long. V trimming: 0 bases; J trimming: 2 bases; junction bases outside the gene matches: 6. CDR3 sequence reads: CASSYSRRERQETQYF. The CDR3 DNA reads TGTGCCAGCAGTTACTCACGGCGGGAGAGACAAGAGACCCAGTACTTC.

The gene calls are TRBV15 and TRBJ2-5; D unclear. The CDR3 totals 15 residues. V lost 3 bases to trimming and J lost 3 bases, with 14 bases between them. CDR1 is LNHNV, CDR2 YYDKDF, per germline (reference sequence). The CDR3, as DNA: TGTGCCACCAGCAGGGGAAGGACGTTAAAAGAGACCCAGTACTTC. Protein sequence: CATSRGRTLKETQYF.

This clone showed up just once. The chain has TRBV5-1 and TRBJ2-5, with D perhaps matching TRBD2 (5 bases). The germline CDR1 and CDR2 sequences are SGHRS and YFSETQ. This CDR3 comprises 15 residues. V shed 2 bases and J shed 5 bases, with 16 bases lying between them. The CDR3 DNA reads TGCGCCAGCAGCTTTAGTTTCTCCGGGGAGGAGACCCAGTACTTC. This codes for CASSFSFSGEETQYF.

This clone was observed a few times. This sequence joins TRBV28 and TRBJ2-2, with D hard to call. Deletions cut 2 bases from V and 13 bases from J, with 8 bases between. There are 11 residues in the CDR3. The germline V gene has CDR1 MDHEN and CDR2 SYDVKM. In DNA form, the CDR3 reads TGTGCCAGCAGTTTAATGGGAAGGCTGTTTTTT. This translates into CASSLMGRLFF.

The V call is TRBV5-1, the J call TRBJ1-4, with 7 bases that match TRBD1. CDR1 is SGHRS and CDR2 is YFSETQ in the germline V gene. V was clipped by 4 bases and J by 5 bases; unmatched bases: 8. The CDR3 covers 15 residues. The CDR3 bases are TGCGCCAGCAGCCCCGGACAGGTCCTAAATGAAAAACTGTTTTTT. It specifies CASSPGQVLNEKLFF.

The chain combines TRBV2 with TRBJ2-2; no clear D gene. CDR1 and CDR2 from the germline V gene are SNHLY and FYNNEI. Deletions cut 3 bases from V and 0 bases from J, with 8 bases between. The CDR3 has 15 amino acids. DNA of the CDR3: TGTGCCAGCAGTGAGGTTACAGCGAACACCGGGGAGCTGTTTTTT. Residues: CASSEVTANTGELFF.

The rearrangement uses TRBV5-1 and TRBJ2-5; TRBD1 might be the D (7 bases). The CDR3 totals 15 residues. From germline, CDR1 is SGHRS and CDR2 YFSETQ. Trimming pared 0 bases from V and 1 base from J, leaving 10 bases between. CDR3 protein: CASSLGQGGQETQYF. The CDR3 nucleotides read TGCGCCAGCAGCTTGGGGCAGGGGGGCCAAGAGACCCAGTACTTC. The full variable domain, with the rest looked up from reference TRBV5-1 and TRBJ2-5, is KAGVTQTPRYLIKTRGQQVTLSCSPISGHRSVSWYQQTPGQGLQFLFEYFSETQRNKGNFPGRFSGRQFSNSRSEMNVSTLELGDSALYLCASSLGQGGQETQYFGPGTRLLVL.

The chain links TRBV28 to TRBJ1-2; D call uncertain. V lost 7 bases to trimming and J lost 5 bases, with 20 bases between them. The CDR3 covers 15 residues. Germline CDR1 reads MDHEN; CDR2 reads SYDVKM. The CDR3 spells CASTLVGQTIYGYTF. The CDR3 DNA is TGTGCCAGCACCCTAGTAGGGCAGACAATTTATGGCTACACCTTC.

The chain couples TRBV4-2 to TRBJ2-5; D unclear. Germline V gene data show CDR1 as LGHNA and CDR2 as YNFKEQ. The ends were cut back, 0 bases at V and 5 bases at J, with 16 bases in the middle. The CDR3 totals 16 residues. DNA for the CDR3: TGTGCCAGCAGCCAAGAAAAAGCTGGGTATGCGGAGACCCAGTACTTC. As protein: CASSQEKAGYAETQYF.

The chain recombines TRBV5-4 with TRBJ1-3; weak D call: TRBD1 (6 bases). CDR3 length: 16 residues. Trimming shortened V by 2 bases and J by 2 bases, and 14 bases separated the two germline ends. CDR1 is SGHNT and CDR2 is YYREEE in the germline V gene (reference sequence). This CDR3 reads CASSFQGKEAGNTIYF. Here the CDR3 DNA reads TGTGCCAGCAGCTTTCAGGGGAAGGAGGCTGGAAACACCATATATTTT.

This rearrangement joins TRBV5-1 to TRBJ2-5, with D unresolved. The length of the CDR3 is 15 residues. Germline V gene data show CDR1 as SGHRS and CDR2 as YFSETQ. The V end was cut by 1 base, the J end by 2 bases, with 12 bases between. CDR3 sequence reads: CASSLRPGPQETQYF. The CDR3 nucleotides are TGCGCCAGCAGCTTGCGCCCGGGTCCTCAAGAGACCCAGTACTTC.

The V call is TRBV5-1, the J call TRBJ1-1, with 7 bases fitting TRBD1. The CDR3 has 14 amino acids. The ends lost 1 base at V and 4 bases at J; junction bases unmatched: 4. Germline CDR1 reads SGHRS; CDR2 reads YFSETQ. DNA for the CDR3: TGCGCCAGCAGCTTGCAGGGGGGCCTCACTGAAGCTTTCTTT. Protein: CASSLQGGLTEAFF.

The gene calls are TRBV18 and TRBJ2-2; tentatively, D is TRBD2 (5 bases). The germline V and J ends were trimmed by 1 base and 4 bases, with 16 bases remaining between them. The CDR3 spans 17 residues. The V gene's germline CDR1 is KGHSH and CDR2 LQKENI. CDR3 coding DNA: TGTGCCAGCTCACCACAGGGAGAGAGCCTTGCCACCGGGGAGCTGTTTTTT. Encoded protein: CASSPQGESLATGELFF.

The chain links TRBV4-1 to TRBJ2-3; D is unclear. Per germline, CDR1 MGHRA and CDR2 YSYEKL. This CDR3 has 17 residues. The V end lost 1 base, the J end lost 0 bases, and 14 bases lay between the germline ends. The CDR3 DNA follows: TGCGCCAGCAGCCAAGCCCACCTTGCGTTCAGCACAGATACGCAGTATTTT. It translates to CASSQAHLAFSTDTQYF.

The chain uses TRBV15 and TRBJ2-3; D is possibly TRBD2 (6 bases). The germline V gene has CDR1 LNHNV and CDR2 YYDKDF (reference sequence). This CDR3 contains 16 residues. V lost 1 base, J lost 1 base, and 12 bases lay in between. The CDR3 region has the DNA TGTGCCACCAGCAGAGGACTAGATTGGGGCACAGATACGCAGTATTTT. Protein product: CATSRGLDWGTDTQYF.

On this clone itself: The sample has other DNA sequences that encode this CDR3 too. The genes are TRBV27 and TRBJ2-7, with D uncertain. V shed 3 bases and J shed 1 base, with 7 bases lying between them. Germline values: CDR1 MNHEY, CDR2 SMNVEV (reference sequence). The CDR3 is 13 residues long. The CDR3 DNA follows: TGTGCCAGCAGTTTGTACGGATCCTACGAGCAGTACTTC. It codes for CASSLYGSYEQYF.

On this clone: This may be a read error, as it is one base from a much larger clone. The rearrangement links TRBV27 to TRBJ2-5, with D perhaps matching TRBD1 (6 bases). The CDR3 is 14 residues long. Deletions cut 5 bases from V and 1 base from J, with 11 bases between. CDR1 is MNHEY and CDR2 is SMNVEV in the germline V gene (reference sequence). The DNA of the CDR3 is TGTGCCAGCAGTCCCCTGGACAGCCAAGAGACCCAGTACTTC. It translates to CASSPLDSQETQYF.

The CDR3 region is CASSNPGQRLYEQYF. The CDR3 coding sequence is TGTGCCAGCAGCAACCCGGGACAGCGACTCTACGAGCAGTACTTC. J is TRBJ2-7 and V is TRBV21-1; the table's D call of TRBD1 was not tested on the DNA. TRBV21-1 is flagged as a pseudogene. The CDR3 spans 15 residues.

The chain couples TRBV2 to TRBJ2-5, with 7 bases fitting TRBD1. CDR3 length: 15 amino acids. Germline-derived CDR1 and CDR2 are SNHLY and FYNNEI. J gave up 1 base and V 6 bases, and 8 bases lay outside the gene matches. CDR3 sequence: CASRGQSTPQETQYF. CDR3 bases: TGTGCCAGCAGGGGACAGTCTACCCCCCAAGAGACCCAGTACTTC.

This rearrangement joins TRBV2 to TRBJ2-7, with D uncertain. The CDR3 consists of 14 residues. V was cut by 2 bases and J by 4 bases, with 12 bases left in between. Germline V gives CDR1 SNHLY, CDR2 FYNNEI. The CDR3 nucleotides read TGTGCCAGCAGTGAACAGTCGATGGTTTACGAGCAGTACTTC. Translation: CASSEQSMVYEQYF.

The genes are TRBV19 and TRBJ2-1; D remains ambiguous. V was pared by 2 bases and J by 4 bases, with 12 bases between. Germline loops: CDR1 LNHDA, CDR2 SQIVND (reference sequence). The CDR3 contains 15 residues. The CDR3 bases are TGTGCCAGTAGTATAACCCCCTATTTTTACAATGAGCAGTTCTTC. Its translation: CASSITPYFYNEQFF.

The chain recombines TRBV9 with TRBJ2-7; 7 nucleotides match TRBD2. The length of the CDR3 is 15 residues. V trimming: 4 bases; J trimming: 2 bases; junction bases outside the gene matches: 9. The germline V gene has CDR1 SGDLS and CDR2 YYNGEE. As DNA, the CDR3 is TGTGCCAGCAGCACCCGTCCTAGCGGTCCCTACGAGCAGTACTTC. Translation gives CASSTRPSGPYEQYF.

The chain combines TRBV7-8 with TRBJ2-1, with 7 bases aligning to TRBD2. This CDR3 has 17 amino acids. The V segment lost 5 bases and the J segment 7 bases; nucleotides outside the gene matches: 17. In germline, CDR1 is SGHVS, CDR2 FQNEAQ. In DNA, the CDR3 is TGTGCCAGCAGCATACGACTAGCTAAAAAATCGAGGAATGAGCAGTTCTTC. It specifies CASSIRLAKKSRNEQFF.

The chain has TRBV5-4 and TRBJ1-1, with unresolved D. The CDR3 consists of 13 residues. V was trimmed by 1 base and J by 10 bases, leaving 14 bases between them. Germline V gives CDR1 SGHNT, CDR2 YYREEE (reference sequence). This CDR3 is CASSLWQADGAFF. Here the CDR3 DNA reads TGTGCCAGCAGCTTGTGGCAGGCTGACGGAGCTTTCTTT.

The chain couples TRBV10-3 to TRBJ2-3; TRBD1 matches at 7 bases. Germline CDR1 ENHRY, CDR2 SYGVKD. Germline trimming cut 5 bases from V and 0 bases from J; bases unmatched to any gene: 5. The length of the CDR3 is 15 residues. The CDR3 protein is CAISPGQTSTDTQYF. The CDR3 nucleotides are TGTGCCATCAGTCCGGGACAGACTAGCACAGATACGCAGTATTTT.

The chain carries TRBV7-9 and TRBJ1-1, with D maybe TRBD1 (6 bases). CDR3 size: 14 residues. V was trimmed by 2 bases and J by 4 bases, leaving 11 bases between them. Germline V CDR1 and CDR2: SEHNR, FQNEAQ (reference sequence). The CDR3 loop reads CASSLSRGATEAFF. The CDR3 DNA is TGTGCCAGCAGCTTATCCCGGGGGGCCACTGAAGCTTTCTTT.

The chain is built from TRBV29-1 and TRBJ2-7; 9 bases map to TRBD2. Germline V gives CDR1 SQVTM, CDR2 ANQGSEA. Unmatched junction bases numbered 12, after V lost 5 bases and J lost 1 base. The length of the CDR3 is 16 residues. This CDR3 reads CSVYMVAAGGSYEQYF. The CDR3 DNA follows: TGCAGCGTTTACATGGTTGCAGCGGGAGGATCCTACGAGCAGTACTTC.